The rows below give T cell receptor beta chains drawn from one sample of a study of T cell responses to AZD1222 COVID-19 vaccine. The repertoire was sequenced with immunoSEQ multiplex PCR; TCRdb's copy has only in-frame clones and lacks some. The sample has some 120,000 clones, around 90% seen once; the top ten hold approximately 1.5%. The starting material was peripheral blood, obtained on day 0 of AZD1222 vaccination. Receptor source: an adult in good health. The CDR3 runs from the conserved cysteine through the conserved F or W. D genes are given only for firm matches. Not every row has a clone size; where given, it reads once, few, many or a size class.

-	-	TRBV4-3	TRBJ1-2	CASSQEGYGYTF	TGCGCCAGCAGCCAAGAAGGGTATGGCTACACCTTC
-	-	TRBV29-1	TRBJ1-1	CSLHRGGNTEAFF	TGCAGCCTGCATCGAGGGGGGAACACTGAAGCTTTCTTT
TRBD1	-	TRBV28	TRBJ1-5	CANQGASNQPQHF	TGTGCCAACCAGGGGGCAAGCAATCAGCCCCAGCATTTT
-	-	TRBV7-2	TRBJ1-6	CASSLRQPRFNSPLHF	TGTGCCAGCAGCTTACGACAGCCGCGCTTTAATTCACCCCTCCACTTT
TRBD2	-	TRBV19	TRBJ2-5	CASSISSGGSAQYF	TGTGCCAGTAGTATCTCTAGCGGGGGGTCGGCCCAGTACTTC
-	-	TRBV19	TRBJ1-1	CASSIQGRTEAFF	TGTGCCAGTAGTATACAGGGACGGACTGAAGCTTTCTTT
-	-	TRBV6-2/TRBV6-3	TRBJ1-5	CASSYPRARQSNQPQHF	TGTGCCAGCAGTTACCCGAGGGCCCGACAGAGCAATCAGCCCCAGCATTTT
-	-	TRBV28	TRBJ2-7	CGSASGTYEQYF	TGTGGCTCGGCCTCTGGAACCTACGAGCAGTACTTC
-	few	TRBV19	TRBJ2-7	CASSIEGRYEQYF	TGTGCCAGTAGTATCGAGGGGCGCTACGAGCAGTACTTC
TRBD2	-	TRBV18	TRBJ2-1	CASSPSSGGPNEQFF	TGTGCCAGCTCACCATCTAGCGGGGGGCCGAATGAGCAGTTCTTC
-	-	TRBV30	TRBJ1-2	CAWSWGLYGYTF	TGTGCCTGGAGCTGGGGCCTCTATGGCTACACCTTC
-	-	TRBV28	TRBJ1-5	CASSLDQAGNQPQHF	TGTGCCAGCAGTTTGGACCAGGCGGGCAATCAGCCCCAGCATTTT
-	once	TRBV29-1	TRBJ2-1	CSVGRGGTNEQFF	TGCAGCGTTGGGAGGGGGGGCACGAATGAGCAGTTCTTC
-	-	TRBV6-5	TRBJ1-6	CASRNRDTWTPLHF	TGTGCCAGCAGAAACCGGGACACTTGGACACCCCTCCACTTT
-	-	TRBV6-5	TRBJ1-5	CASTGPYSNQPQHF	TGTGCCAGCACAGGCCCCTATAGCAATCAGCCCCAGCATTTT
TRBD2	-	TRBV9	TRBJ2-7	CASSVEGGLAGAEQYF	TGTGCCAGCAGCGTAGAAGGGGGACTAGCGGGGGCCGAGCAGTACTTC
-	-	TRBV3-1/TRBV3-2	TRBJ1-3	CASSQGTRLSGNTIYF	TGTGCCAGCAGCCAGGGAACACGTCTCTCTGGAAACACCATATATTTT
TRBD2	-	TRBV6-1	TRBJ2-1	CASSEPTSGGRSYNEQFF	TGTGCCAGCAGTGAACCGACTAGCGGGGGGCGTTCCTACAATGAGCAGTTCTTC
TRBD1	-	TRBV11-1	TRBJ1-1	CATKMTGPDTEAFF	TGTGCCACCAAAATGACAGGGCCGGACACTGAAGCTTTCTTT
-	-	TRBV3-1/TRBV3-2	TRBJ1-1	CASSQRGGHEAFF	TGTGCCAGCAGCCAACGAGGGGGACACGAAGCTTTCTTT
TRBD1	-	TRBV5-6	TRBJ2-7	CASSGYRGHYEQYF	TGTGCCAGCAGCGGATACAGGGGGCACTACGAGCAGTACTTC
-	-	TRBV6-1	TRBJ1-2	CASSEGRGAGYGYTF	TGTGCCAGCAGTGAGGGCAGGGGCGCAGGGTATGGCTACACCTTC
TRBD2	once	TRBV13	TRBJ2-3	CASSLSGGGTDTQYF	TGTGCCAGCAGCTTAAGCGGGGGGGGTACAGATACGCAGTATTTT
-	once	TRBV28	TRBJ1-1	CASTLGVGIGTWSTEAFF	TGTGCCAGCACCCTAGGCGTAGGGATCGGGACATGGTCCACTGAAGCTTTCTTT
-	-	TRBV30	TRBJ1-5	CAWSVQEGQPQHF	TGTGCCTGGAGTGTACAGGAGGGTCAGCCCCAGCATTTT
TRBD2	-	TRBV7-8	TRBJ2-2	CASSSGLAGGGGELFF	TGTGCCAGCAGCTCCGGACTAGCGGGGGGTGGCGGGGAGCTGTTTTTT
TRBD1	-	TRBV11-2	TRBJ1-2	CASSLEGTGIYGYTF	TGTGCCAGCAGCTTAGAAGGGACAGGGATCTATGGCTACACCTTC
TRBD2	-	TRBV6-1	TRBJ2-3	CASSEGGTDTQYF	TGTGCCAGCAGTGAGGGGGGGACAGATACGCAGTATTTT
TRBD2	-	TRBV19	TRBJ2-3	CASSPGLAGGDTQYF	TGTGCCAGTAGTCCAGGACTAGCGGGGGGCGATACGCAGTATTTT
-	-	TRBV12-5	TRBJ1-1	CASGLSWDTGWTEAFF	TGTGCTAGTGGTTTGTCATGGGATACAGGGTGGACTGAAGCTTTCTTT
-	-	TRBV6-5	TRBJ1-1	CASSIGQKNTEAFF	TGTGCCAGCAGTATAGGACAGAAGAACACTGAAGCTTTCTTT
TRBD2	-	TRBV7-6	TRBJ2-1	CASFRLRGVYNEQFF	TGTGCCAGCTTCCGGTTGCGGGGGGTCTACAATGAGCAGTTCTTC
-	-	TRBV29-1	TRBJ2-2	CSVEPRFETGELFF	TGCAGCGTTGAACCCAGGTTCGAAACCGGGGAGCTGTTTTTT
TRBD2	-	TRBV9	TRBJ2-2	CASSFQSGAANTGELFF	TGTGCCAGCAGCTTCCAGAGCGGGGCGGCGAACACCGGGGAGCTGTTTTTT
TRBD1	-	TRBV6-2/TRBV6-3	TRBJ1-2	CASSRDSYGYTF	TGTGCCAGCAGTCGGGACAGCTATGGCTACACCTTC
-	-	TRBV10-3	TRBJ1-2	CAISEQGTETF	TGTGCCATCAGTGAGCAAGGGACGGAAACCTTC
-	-	TRBV27	TRBJ2-7	CASSAPSYEQYF	TGTGCCAGCAGTGCCCCCTCCTACGAGCAGTACTTC
-	-	TRBV6-5	TRBJ1-5	CASGSTEWAAQHF	TGTGCCAGCGGGAGTACGGAGTGGGCGGCCCAGCATTTT
-	-	TRBV6-5	TRBJ2-7	CASSNSRNYEQYF	TGTGCCAGCAGCAATTCCAGGAACTACGAGCAGTACTTC
-	-	TRBV6-5	TRBJ1-2	CASRTGGGYTF	TGTGCCAGCAGGACAGGAGGTGGCTACACCTTC
-	-	TRBV5-1	TRBJ1-4	CASSLAFTENEKLFF	TGCGCCAGCAGCTTGGCGTTCACCGAAAATGAAAAACTGTTTTTT